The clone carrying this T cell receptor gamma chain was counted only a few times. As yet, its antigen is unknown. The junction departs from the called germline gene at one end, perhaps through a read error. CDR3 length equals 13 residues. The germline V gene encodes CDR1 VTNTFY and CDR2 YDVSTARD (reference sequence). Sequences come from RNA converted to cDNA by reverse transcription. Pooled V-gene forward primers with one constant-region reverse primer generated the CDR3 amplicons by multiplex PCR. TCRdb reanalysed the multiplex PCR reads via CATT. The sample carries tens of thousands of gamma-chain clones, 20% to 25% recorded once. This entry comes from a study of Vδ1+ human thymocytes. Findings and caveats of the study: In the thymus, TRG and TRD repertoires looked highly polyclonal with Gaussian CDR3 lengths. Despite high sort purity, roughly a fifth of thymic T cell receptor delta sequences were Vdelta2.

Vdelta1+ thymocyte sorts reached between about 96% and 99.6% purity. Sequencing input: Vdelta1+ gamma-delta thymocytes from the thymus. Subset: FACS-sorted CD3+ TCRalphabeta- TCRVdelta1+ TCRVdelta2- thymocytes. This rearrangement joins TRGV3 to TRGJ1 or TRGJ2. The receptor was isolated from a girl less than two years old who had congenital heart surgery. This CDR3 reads CATWDTRGYKKLF. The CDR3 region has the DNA TGTGCCACCTGGGACACCCGGGGTTATAAGAAGCTCTTT.